The clone carrying this T cell receptor beta chain was counted ten times or more. No antigen is known for it. This sample was included in a study of type 1 regulatory T cells. The overall study: T-allo10 is an in vitro-generated, Tr1-enriched CD4 T cell product specific for alloantigen.

Trimming left V 0 bases short and J 2 bases short, with 8 bases between. CDR3 length: 14 residues. In germline, CDR1 is SGHRS, CDR2 YFSETQ. General observations from the study: Compared with non-type 1 regulatory T cells, type 1 regulatory T cells showed a more restricted TCR repertoire.

TCRdb re-analysed the reads in MiXCR, keeping a single row per CDR3 protein. The table records approximately 42,000 distinct CDR3 sequences, 10% to 15% of them present only once. The chain employs TRBV5-1 and TRBJ2-5; D is unresolved. The material sequenced was cultured non-Tr1 T cells, either the whole culture or a sorted T cell fraction (not recorded which). This receptor was taken from a human donor in good health. CDR3 region: CASSLAATQETQYF. DNA for the CDR3: TGCGCCAGCAGCTTGGCCGCCACGCAAGAGACCCAGTACTTC.